One sample yielded the 5 T cell receptor beta chains listed below, sequenced in a study of blood T cell repertoires in COVID-19. Clones were sequenced by immunoSEQ multiplex PCR, and TCRdb holds only the in-frame ones, with some missing. The table lists 120,000 to 150,000 clones, more than 80% of them singletons. Source material: peripheral blood. The receptors were gathered from a woman of 80 years or more in a cohort sampled during active or convalescent COVID-19.

This rearrangement joins TRBV2 to TRBJ2-7; a weak D match, TRBD1 (5 bases). The germline V and J ends were trimmed by 8 bases and 2 bases, with 19 bases remaining between them. CDR3 size: 15 residues. Germline V gene sequence: CDR1 SNHLY, CDR2 FYNNEI. In DNA form, the CDR3 reads TGTGCCAGCGAAGGTAGGGGTAACCGGGCCTACGAGCAGTACGTC. Residues: CASEGRGNRAYEQYV.

Only one count was recorded for this clone. Relative to the germline gene, one junction end is altered; a read error may explain this. The chain carries TRBV6-2 or TRBV6-3 and TRBJ2-5; D might be TRBD1 (8 bases). The CDR3 sequence is 18 residues long. CDR1 is MNHEY, CDR2 SVGEGT, per germline. CDR3 in DNA: TGTGCCAGCAGCTACTCCGAGACAGGGGAGGGTTACGGAGAGACCCAGTACTTC. It encodes CASSYSETGEGYGETQYF.

This chain connects TRBV5-1 to TRBJ2-5; D may be TRBD1 (5 bases). The V end lost 0 bases, the J end lost 1 base, and 7 bases lay between the germline ends. The germline CDR1 and CDR2 sequences are SGHRS and YFSETQ. This CDR3 is 14 amino acids long. In DNA form, the CDR3 reads TGCGCCAGCAGCTTGGGACAGCCCCAAGAGACCCAGTACTTC. The encoded protein is CASSLGQPQETQYF.

Only a few counts were recorded for this clone. Other DNA sequences in the same sample also yield this CDR3. The chain couples TRBV5-1 to TRBJ1-1; maybe TRBD1 (5 bases). The germline gives CDR1 SGHRS, CDR2 YFSETQ. V was pared by 2 bases and J by 1 base, with 6 bases between. The CDR3 is 13 amino acids. The chain's CDR3 is CASSFTGNTEAFF. The CDR3 DNA reads as TGCGCCAGCAGCTTCACAGGGAACACTGAAGCTTTCTTT.

This sequence joins TRBV7-9 and TRBJ1-2, with no clear D. The V and J ends lost 5 bases and 0 bases respectively, with 10 bases between them. The CDR3 loop spans 14 amino acids. Per germline, CDR1 SEHNR and CDR2 FQNEAQ (reference sequence). DNA for the CDR3: TGTGCCAGCAGCCGAGAGCTCTCTAACTATGGCTACACCTTC. Protein sequence: CASSRELSNYGYTF.